The 10 T cell receptor beta chains reported below all come from one sample, sequenced in a study of graft-versus-host responses after intestinal transplantation (dated by TCRdb to about 2021). The time point label of this sample denotes: cells obtained before transplantation from donor or recipient. These receptors have no known antigen. Libraries came from the immunoSEQ multiplex PCR assay. TCRdb retrieved this table from immuneACCESS and kept in-frame rearrangements only. Not all clones are present; in checked studies, unresolved V genes account for under half, and no reason is known for the remainder. This sample gives under 75,000 clones in total; roughly 89% of them show up just once. Roughly 3.9% of the sample is in the top ten clones. Material: unstimulated CD8+ T cells sorted from spleen or lymph node cells, obtained before transplant. Every receptor here comes from a human donor who was the organ donor for an intestinal transplant.

This clone has only a few counts. The chain is built from TRBV29-1 and TRBJ2-3; the D gene is possibly TRBD2 (5 bases). Germline CDR1 SQVTM, CDR2 ANQGSEA. V was clipped by 7 bases and J by 6 bases, with 20 bases between them. The CDR3 length is 14 residues. The CDR3 reads CSAETTTPRDTQYF. Here the CDR3 DNA reads TGCAGCGCCGAGACTACTACCCCCAGGGATACGCAGTATTTT.

This clone was recorded at least ten times. The V call is TRBV11-2, the J call TRBJ2-3; 12 bases fit TRBD1. Trimming at V came to 2 bases and at J to 5 bases, leaving 5 bases not matched to a gene. Per the germline V gene, CDR1 is SGHAT and CDR2 is FQNNGV. The CDR3 consists of 16 residues. The chain's CDR3 is CASSLPGQGAEDTQYF. The CDR3 DNA sequence: TGTGCCAGCAGCTTACCGGGACAGGGGGCAGAAGATACGCAGTATTTT.

The chain carries TRBV7-9 and TRBJ2-2; 9 positions agree with TRBD1. Germline V lookup: CDR1 SEHNR, CDR2 FQNEAQ (reference sequence). The V gene end was trimmed by 8 bases and the J gene end by 7 bases; junction bases not matched to a gene: 11. CDR3 size: 15 residues. The CDR3 spells CASLSGTGHGGELFF. In DNA form, the CDR3 reads TGTGCCAGCCTTTCCGGGACAGGGCACGGCGGGGAGCTGTTTTTT.

The V gene is TRBV4-1, the J gene TRBJ1-4, with TRBD1 identical over 7 bases. The germline gives CDR1 MGHRA, CDR2 YSYEKL. This CDR3 region has 14 residues. Unmatched junction bases numbered 3, after V lost 0 bases and J lost 8 bases. CDR3 coding DNA: TGCGCCAGCAGCCAAGAAGGGGGCAGGGAAAAACTGTTTTTT. It encodes CASSQEGGREKLFF.

This chain links TRBV18 with TRBJ1-1; 7 positions match TRBD1. The V gene end was trimmed by 3 bases and the J gene end by 4 bases; junction bases not matched to a gene: 2. The CDR3 contains 13 residues. Germline assignment: CDR1 KGHSH and CDR2 LQKENI. Here the CDR3 reads CASSPQGGTEAFF. The CDR3 DNA reads as TGTGCCAGCTCACCTCAGGGGGGCACTGAAGCTTTCTTT.

In this sample, this clone turned up once. This sequence joins TRBV7-8 and TRBJ2-7, with a weak D call TRBD1 (5 bases). Germline V gene sequence: CDR1 SGHVS, CDR2 FQNEAQ. The CDR3 contains 13 residues. The germline V and J ends were trimmed by 4 bases and 3 bases, with 10 bases remaining between them. CDR3 bases: TGTGCCAGCAGCTCTGGGGCAATCTACGAGCAGTACGTC. Translation: CASSSGAIYEQYV.

The rearrangement uses TRBV5-6 and TRBJ2-7; D may be TRBD2 (5 bases). Trimming pared 7 bases from V and 3 bases from J, leaving 17 bases between. The germline V gene encodes CDR1 SGHDT and CDR2 YYEEEE. The CDR3 loop spans 14 amino acids. The CDR3 coding sequence is TGTGCCAGCGGCACCCTCACCGGGGACTACGAGCAGTACGTC. This translates into CASGTLTGDYEQYV.

This sequence joins TRBV19 and TRBJ1-1; weak D call: TRBD1 (6 bases). Between the trimmed V and J ends, which lost 5 bases and 0 bases, there was a span of 10 bases. The CDR3 sequence is 14 residues long. Germline CDR1 is LNHDA and CDR2 is SQIVND (reference sequence). The CDR3 sequence is CASSDDRLNTEAFF. The CDR3 coding sequence is TGTGCCAGTAGTGATGACAGGCTGAACACTGAAGCTTTCTTT.

This clone was counted once. The chain recombines TRBV6-4 with TRBJ2-7; a weak D match, TRBD1 (6 bases). The V end was cut by 5 bases, the J end by 4 bases, with 9 bases between. CDR1 MRHNA and CDR2 SNTAGT come from the germline V gene. This CDR3 has 12 residues. The CDR3 loop reads CASSPRGYEQYV. CDR3 in DNA: TGTGCCAGCAGTCCCAGGGGTTACGAGCAGTACGTC.

The chain links TRBV4-2 to TRBJ1-5; TRBD1 aligns across 7 bases. CDR1 is LGHNA, CDR2 YNFKEQ, per germline. CDR3 length equals 15 residues. V trimming: 6 bases; J trimming: 1 base; junction bases outside the gene matches: 6. The DNA of the CDR3 is TGTGCCAGCAGAACGACAGGGCTAAGCAATCAGCCCCAGCATTTT. This codes for CASRTTGLSNQPQHF.